This T cell receptor beta chain was documented in a study of blood T cell repertoires in COVID-19 (dated by TCRdb to between 2020 and 2021). Regarding the study in general: Samples covering the acute and convalescent phases of COVID-19 were provided by collaborators in the United States, Italy and Spain. The prospective study material was composed of cDNA or gDNA derived from T cells, B-cell-depleted T cells, or PBMCs. The dataset comprised deeply sampled blood TCRbeta repertoires from subjects exposed to, actively infected with, or recovered from COVID-19. The repertoires were released in a freely available public database intended as a resource for research on the immune response to SARS-CoV-2. The samples were drawn from the first 160 participants of the ongoing ImmuneRACE study and from 950 to 1,500 subjects provided by 6 global collaborators. Nearly every sample came with metadata listing a de-identified subject ID, COVID-19 status, age in years and sex. HLA class I and class II types, where available, came from metadata supplied by the sample provider rather than from assay-based typing.

TCRbeta CDR3 regions were amplified from genomic DNA using the immunoSEQ Assay, a bias-controlled multiplex PCR. The published analysis was carried out like this. Nucleated cell counts per sample were estimated from amplification of reference gene primers within the assay. Sequence reads were collapsed and filtered to measure the absolute abundance of every unique TCRbeta CDR3 rearrangement. For each sample, productive Simpson clonality was calculated as the square root of Simpson's diversity index over productive rearrangements. Drawn from immuneACCESS, this table holds only the in-frame rearrangements with V and J called that TCRdb kept. Clones are partly lost; checked studies trace under half to an unresolved V gene and leave the rest unexplained. V and J calls plus clone size are reproduced from that table; the DNA served to infer D and trimming. This sample gives roughly 180,000 clones in total; around 80% of them show up just once. The ten largest account for about an eighth of the sample.

Broad study findings and their caveats: How much clinical and demographic metadata was included differed by source and by participant, and the metadata was provided uncurated.

With respect to this clone: Which antigen it targets is not known. One base away there is no much larger clone; base qualities are not given.

At one collaborating source in Seattle, patients were enrolled during active infection and were followed longitudinally through the course of disease. Each collaborating institution followed its own protocols to collect whole blood in K2EDTA tubes. For TCRbeta analysis, collaborators shipped samples in one of three forms: frozen whole blood, isolated PBMCs, or DNA extracted from either of those sample types. Trimming leaves V shorter by 4 bases and J shorter by 6 bases, with the junction holding 8 bases beyond the gene matches. From the cysteine up to the phenylalanine, the CDR3 has a length of 16 residues. The retained sequence is limited to the CDR3, 48 bases, with the frame set at the first base. Per the germline V gene, SGHRS is the CDR1 and YFSETQ is the CDR2.

Sequenced sample: peripheral blood. This TCR was sampled from a woman older than 75 with COVID-19, enrolled during active disease. Rearrangement joined TRBV5-1 to TRBJ2-1, and 12 junction bases match TRBD2. The CDR3 region: CASSPTLAGGINEQFF. The DNA sequence is as follows: TGCGCCAGCAGCCCGACACTAGCGGGAGGAATCAATGAGCAGTTCTTC. The full variable domain, completed from the reference TRBV5-1 and TRBJ2-1 proteins outside the CDR3, reads KAGVTQTPRYLIKTRGQQVTLSCSPISGHRSVSWYQQTPGQGLQFLFEYFSETQRNKGNFPGRFSGRQFSNSRSEMNVSTLELGDSALYLCASSPTLAGGINEQFFGPGTRLTVL.